This T cell receptor (beta chain) was sequenced during a study of sequential checkpoint blockade in melanoma. Study-level information: Patients were randomized 1:1 to nivolumab-then-ipilimumab or ipilimumab-then-nivolumab first-line. DNA from 95 or so pretreatment tumor samples underwent TCRβ immunosequencing. Whole-study findings and limits: Tumor T-cell fraction and clonality correlated with PD-L1 and CD8+ counts. Patients with week-13 increases in T-cell fraction and clonality benefited about 30 times more often.

Specified treatment: randomized to nivolumab then ipilimumab (arm A) or the reverse (arm B). This clone was seen ten or more times. Its antigen is unknown. Per the germline V gene, CDR1 is MNHGY and CDR2 is SAAAGT. V gave up 2 bases and J gave up 0 bases, with 5 bases separating them. CDR3 length: 15 amino acids. Measured with immunoSEQ multiplex PCR; TCRdb has only the in-frame clones, and not every one. Of some 11,000 clones in the sample, about 26% were seen once. The receptor comes from a human donor with melanoma. The chain employs TRBV6-8 and TRBJ2-6; D is ambiguous. The source was tumor tissue (inferred from file names), collected from a patient given nivolumab and ipilimumab in sequence. CDR3 DNA: TGTGCCAGCAGTTACCGTGTCTCTGGGGCCAACGTCCTGACTTTC. It is translated as CASSYRVSGANVLTF.